The 12 T cell receptor beta chains reported below all come from one sample, sequenced in a study of shared clonotypes between healthy human individuals. The repertoire was sequenced with immunoSEQ multiplex PCR; TCRdb's copy has only in-frame clones and lacks some. The data hold about 2.3 million clones, with just over 90% observed a single time. Source material: naive CD4+ T cells from PBMCs. Subset given: CD45RA+ positively selected. The receptors shown here come from a young man in good health. Some clones in this sample may be carry-over from other donors' samples.

This clone was seen once. The gene calls are TRBV5-4 and TRBJ2-3; 7 nucleotides match TRBD2. With 2 bases clipped from V and 1 base from J, the junction kept 10 bases outside the gene matches. This CDR3 region has 17 residues. The germline gives CDR1 SGHNT, CDR2 YYREEE (reference sequence). As DNA, the CDR3 is TGTGCCAGCAGCTTATTCATCGCGGGAGTTGGCACAGATACGCAGTATTTT. Protein: CASSLFIAGVGTDTQYF.

V gene TRBV5-1 combines with J gene TRBJ1-1; D is uncertain. V dropped 3 bases and J dropped 5 bases, with 11 bases sitting between them. CDR1 SGHRS and CDR2 YFSETQ come from the germline V gene. The CDR3 has 13 amino acids. CDR3 sequence reads: CASSYGGSTEAFF. The CDR3 DNA is TGCGCCAGCAGCTACGGAGGGAGTACTGAAGCTTTCTTT.

This clone was found once. The chain joins TRBV7-2 to TRBJ1-1; D remains ambiguous. Per germline, CDR1 SGHTA and CDR2 FQGNSA. This CDR3 has 19 residues. The V end was cut by 4 bases, the J end by 0 bases, with 24 bases between. The DNA for the CDR3 is TGTGCCAGCAGCTCCAACCTCCGGGTGTTGGCTTTAATGAACACTGAAGCTTTCTTT. Translating it yields CASSSNLRVLALMNTEAFF.

CDR3 in amino acids: CATSRDRVPPYNEQFF. CDR3 in DNA: TGTGCCACCAGCAGAGATCGGGTCCCCCCCTACAATGAGCAGTTCTTC. V is TRBV15 and J is TRBJ2-1; no clear D gene. This CDR3 region has 16 residues. V was pared by 0 bases and J by 2 bases, with 11 bases between. CDR1 is LNHNV and CDR2 is YYDKDF in the germline V gene (reference sequence).

The chain recombines TRBV11-1 with TRBJ2-5; no reliable D call. Matching the DNA end better, TRBJ2-7 makes the J call doubtful. The CDR3 has 12 residues. Germline V lookup: CDR1 SGHAT, CDR2 FQDESV (reference sequence). In nucleotides, the CDR3 is TGTGCCAGCAGCTTGGCAGACTACGAGCAGTACTTC. Its translation is CASSLADYEQYF.

This clone was counted only a few times. The same CDR3 arises from other DNA sequences in this sample as well. V and J are TRBV5-6 and TRBJ2-3, with D unresolved. Trimming cost V 0 bases and J 0 bases, with 2 bases left between them. Germline assignment: CDR1 SGHDT and CDR2 YYEEEE. The CDR3 contains 13 residues. CDR3 nucleotides: TGTGCCAGCAGCTTGGCCAGCACAGATACGCAGTATTTT. Protein: CASSLASTDTQYF.

The V call is TRBV6-5, the J call TRBJ1-4; the D gene is possibly TRBD1 (5 bases). The CDR3 contains 15 residues. Trimming took 5 bases from V and 0 from J, leaving 10 bases between them. Looked up from germline, CDR1 is MNHEY and CDR2 is SVGAGI. CDR3 sequence reads: CASSARQSTNEKLFF. The CDR3 DNA reads as TGTGCCAGCAGTGCTAGACAGTCAACTAATGAAAAACTGTTTTTT.

The V and J genes are TRBV5-5 and TRBJ1-1; a weak D match, TRBD1 (6 bases). V was shortened by 2 bases and J by 4 bases, with 18 bases between the two germline ends. This CDR3 spans 16 amino acids. CDR1 is SGHKS, CDR2 YYEKEE, per germline (reference sequence). The CDR3, as DNA: TGTGCCAGCAGCTTCTACAGGGTGCAAGCGGGCACTGAAGCTTTCTTT. Protein sequence: CASSFYRVQAGTEAFF.

The chain has TRBV6-5 and TRBJ2-1; a possible D gene is TRBD2 (6 bases). CDR1 MNHEY and CDR2 SVGAGI come from the germline V gene. Trimming removed 7 bases at V and 2 bases at J, with 15 bases between. The CDR3 consists of 15 residues. The CDR3 here is CASTFSAGPYNEQFF. The CDR3 nucleotides are TGTGCCAGCACATTTTCAGCGGGTCCCTACAATGAGCAGTTCTTC.

This rearrangement joins TRBV5-1 to TRBJ2-2; 8 bases are a match to TRBD2. The CDR3 loop spans 16 amino acids. Germline CDR1 is SGHRS and CDR2 is YFSETQ. The J segment lost 0 bases and the V segment lost 6 bases, leaving 7 bases of the junction unmatched. The CDR3 loop reads CASTPLAGSNTGELFF. The CDR3 DNA reads as TGCGCCAGCACCCCATTAGCGGGGTCGAACACCGGGGAGCTGTTTTTT.

This clone has more than one count but fewer than ten. This chain connects TRBV9 to TRBJ2-7, with D possibly TRBD2 on 6 matching bases. Per the germline V gene, CDR1 is SGDLS and CDR2 is YYNGEE. The CDR3 consists of 16 residues. With 3 bases removed from V and 0 bases from J, the gap between germline ends came to 16 bases. CDR3 nucleotides: TGTGCCAGCAGCGCCGGAGGGACCCTAACCTCCTACGAGCAGTACTTC. Translation gives CASSAGGTLTSYEQYF.

The J gene is TRBJ2-7, the V gene TRBV9; D is uncertain. The V end lost 3 bases, the J end lost 6 bases, and 7 bases lay between the germline ends. Germline CDR1 is SGDLS and CDR2 is YYNGEE. The CDR3 has 11 amino acids. CDR3: CASSASVEQYF. Here the CDR3 DNA reads TGTGCCAGCAGCGCCTCAGTCGAGCAGTACTTC.